Sequencing of this T cell receptor beta chain was carried out in a study of OX40 agonist ivuxolimab in advanced cancers. Germline CDR1 is SNHLY and CDR2 is FYNNEI. The CDR3 is 13 amino acids. V was trimmed by 6 bases and J by 1 base, leaving 9 bases between them. About this clone itself: The target antigen is unknown.

Findings of the study overall: Expanded clones were, on average, more numerous among CD8+ T cells than CD4+.

Assay: immunoSEQ multiplex PCR; the TCRdb copy retains only in-frame clones and omits some. The top ten hold about 0.3% of the sample, which has about 94,000 clones, around nine tenths seen once. The V call is TRBV2, the J call TRBJ1-1, with D tentatively TRBD1 (6 bases). This TCR was sampled from an adult with an advanced solid tumor such as melanoma, head and neck, liver or kidney cancer. The sample in question was CD4+ or CD8+ T cells sorted from blood, obtained in a trial of the OX40 agonist ivuxolimab. CDR3 sequence: CASRRGTNTEAFF. CDR3 in DNA: TGTGCCAGCAGGAGGGGGACGAACACTGAAGCTTTCTTT.